The T cell receptor beta chain under discussion was sequenced for a study of CD8+CD57+ T cells in acquired aplastic anemia. For sequencing, patients were chosen who had shown expansion of CD8+CD57+ cells by flow cytometry. The CDR3 has 14 residues. Per the germline V gene, CDR1 is SGHTA and CDR2 is FQGNSA. Trimming removed 8 bases from V and 0 bases from J, with 13 bases in between. For CDR3 and TCR beta VDJ profiling, genomic DNA was the template used. TCRdb used MiXCR to reprocess the reads, holding one entry per CDR3 protein. The table shows about 98,000 distinct CDR3 sequences, with roughly two thirds occurring only once.

The chain couples TRBV7-2 to TRBJ1-2, with D possibly being TRBD1 (5 bases). This receptor was taken from a human donor with aplastic anemia. The sample consisted of sorted CD4+, CD8+, or CD8+CD57+ T cells (not recorded which) from PBMCs. The CDR3 nucleotides read TGTGCCAGCGAGACCGGGGGGGCTAACTATGGCTACACCTTC. Translation: CASETGGANYGYTF. Variable domain in full (rest from reference TRBV7-2 and TRBJ1-2): GAGVSQSPSNKVTEKGKDVELRCDPISGHTALYWYRQSLGQGLEFLIYFQGNSAPDKSGLPSDRFSAERTGGSVSTLTIQRTQQEDSAVYLCASETGGANYGYTFGSGTRLTVV.